This T cell receptor (beta chain) was recorded in a study of long-term antiretroviral therapy in people with HIV. Study at large: The earliest specimens came about a decade ahead of the 2015 immediate-ART recommendation. Study observations and caveats: Dominance of pre-ART expanded clones persisted, fluctuating and often declining after ART.

As for this clone: The antigen remains undetermined.

Investigators performed immunoSEQ version v3.0 at survey level. Clones were read by immunoSEQ multiplex PCR, and TCRdb kept only the in-frame ones, dropping some. The sample shows some 25,000 clones, about 82% of them seen only once. This sequence was found in a man aged 35-49 years with HIV. Sequenced here: unsorted PBMCs, sampled 3 years after starting antiretroviral therapy.

In nucleotides, the CDR3 is TGTGCCAGCAGCCCGGTCGAGCCGAGCTATGGCTACACCTTC. This translates into CASSPVEPSYGYTF. The V call is TRBV7-9, the J call TRBJ1-2, with D unresolved. From germline, CDR1 is SEHNR and CDR2 FQNEAQ (reference sequence). The ends were cut back, 5 bases at V and 4 bases at J, with 14 bases in the middle. This CDR3 comprises 14 residues.